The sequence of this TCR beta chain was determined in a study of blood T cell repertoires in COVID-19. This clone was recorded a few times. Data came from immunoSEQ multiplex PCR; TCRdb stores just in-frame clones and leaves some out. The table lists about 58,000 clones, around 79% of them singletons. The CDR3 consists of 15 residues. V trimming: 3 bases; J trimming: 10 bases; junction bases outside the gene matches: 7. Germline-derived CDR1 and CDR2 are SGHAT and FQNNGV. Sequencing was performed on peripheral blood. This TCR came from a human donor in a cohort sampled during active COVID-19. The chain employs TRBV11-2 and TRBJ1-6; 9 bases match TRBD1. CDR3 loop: CASSFPRQGDSPLHF. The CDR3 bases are TGTGCCAGCAGCTTCCCAAGACAGGGGGACTCACCCCTCCACTTT.